The rows below give T cell receptor beta chains drawn from one sample of a study of read filtering for tumor transcriptome and immune sequencing. One entry per CDR3 protein, called by TCRdb with MiXCR from the reads. The data contain 62,000 or so distinct CDR3 sequences, 20% to 25% of them singletons. The source material was a population of CD138-negative cells sorted from bone marrow. The receptors stem from a donor aged 40 or older with multiple myeloma. Both conserved end residues are part of each CDR3. Fields, in order: CDR3 protein, CDR3 DNA, J gene, D gene, clone size, V gene. D genes are given only for firm matches. For some rows the clone size is stated as once, few or many, or as a class when expanded; others skip it.

CASSPDTGQGTEAFF	TGCGCCAGCAGCCCCGACACAGGCCAGGGCACTGAAGCTTTCTTT	TRBJ1-1	.	.	TRBV5-1
CASSATGTSGYNEQFF	TGTGCCAGCAGCGCAACCGGGACTAGCGGGTACAATGAGCAGTTCTTC	TRBJ2-1	TRBD2	.	TRBV9
CSVSPSATDTQYF	TGCAGCGTTTCCCCTTCGGCTACCGATACGCAGTATTTT	TRBJ2-3	.	many	TRBV29-1
CASTSEGAGGNEQFF	TGTGCCAGCACCTCCGAGGGAGCGGGGGGCAATGAGCAGTTCTTC	TRBJ2-1	TRBD2	many	TRBV2
CASSPNPGHLTGLADQETQYF	TGTGCCAGCAGTCCCAACCCTGGACATTTAACGGGACTAGCGGACCAAGAGACCCAGTACTTC	TRBJ2-5	TRBD2	few	TRBV6-2/TRBV6-3
CATTGKGGDTQYF	TGTGCCACCACGGGAAAGGGTGGCGATACGCAGTATTTT	TRBJ2-3	.	.	TRBV24-1
CASSQRSRRDPPLHF	TGTGCCAGCAGCCAAAGGTCCAGGAGAGATCCACCCCTCCACTTT	TRBJ1-6	.	many	TRBV3-1
CASRIGPAYEQYF	TGTGCCAGCAGAATCGGTCCTGCCTACGAGCAGTACTTC	TRBJ2-7	.	many	TRBV28
CSAPPYIGTTQYF	TGCAGTGCTCCGCCCTACATTGGTACGACCCAGTACTTC	TRBJ2-5	.	many	TRBV20-1
CASSLVSRLNTGELFF	TGTGCCAGCAGCTTAGTTTCACGGCTGAACACCGGGGAGCTGTTTTTT	TRBJ2-2	.	few	TRBV7-9
CASSLEGPLKAGNEQFF	TGCGCCAGCAGCTTGGAAGGGCCCCTGAAGGCGGGAAATGAGCAGTTCTTC	TRBJ2-1	.	many	TRBV5-1
CSVIRQLKTQYF	TGCAGCGTTATAAGACAGTTAAAGACCCAGTACTTC	TRBJ2-5	.	many	TRBV29-1
CASSQPGRDPYGYTF	TGCGCCAGCAGCCAACCGGGACGGGACCCCTATGGCTACACCTTC	TRBJ1-2	.	.	TRBV4-2
CASSPPAVGNQPQHF	TGTGCCAGCAGTCCCCCAGCTGTGGGCAATCAGCCCCAGCATTTT	TRBJ1-5	.	.	TRBV28
CASSQLQGNQPQHF	TGTGCCAGCAGCCAACTACAGGGTAACCAGCCCCAGCATTTT	TRBJ1-5	.	.	TRBV7-2
CASSLATRDSPLHF	TGCGCCAGCAGCTTGGCAACAAGGGATTCACCCCTCCACTTT	TRBJ1-6	.	many	TRBV5-1
CASSLQRTGSVETNEKLFF	TGTGCCAGCAGTTTACAGAGGACAGGTTCGGTCGAAACTAATGAAAAACTGTTTTTT	TRBJ1-4	TRBD1	many	TRBV28
CASSLDGLAGPNEQFF	TGCGCCAGCAGCTTGGATGGACTAGCGGGCCCGAATGAGCAGTTCTTC	TRBJ2-1	TRBD2	.	TRBV5-1
CSVVRVGAKNIQYF	TGCAGCGTTGTCAGGGTTGGGGCCAAAAACATTCAGTACTTC	TRBJ2-4	.	many	TRBV29-1
CSVAKDRGGTEAFF	TGCAGCGTTGCCAAGGACAGGGGTGGCACTGAAGCTTTCTTT	TRBJ1-1	TRBD1	few	TRBV29-1
CASSFSTGGPFNEQFF	TGCGCCAGCAGCTTCTCGACAGGGGGGCCCTTCAATGAGCAGTTCTTC	TRBJ2-1	TRBD1	many	TRBV5-1
CASSETGGTDTQYF	TGTGCCAGTAGTGAGACAGGAGGCACAGATACGCAGTATTTT	TRBJ2-3	.	few	TRBV19
CASSLIGTSGRRELFF	TGTGCCAGCAGTTTAATAGGGACTAGCGGGAGAAGGGAGCTGTTTTTT	TRBJ2-2	TRBD2	many	TRBV27
CASTPGIGQNEQFF	TGTGCCAGCACCCCTGGCATCGGACAGAATGAGCAGTTCTTC	TRBJ2-1	.	many	TRBV6-6
CASRTEGLGTEAFF	TGTGCCAGCAGGACAGAGGGCTTGGGCACTGAAGCTTTCTTT	TRBJ1-1	.	few	TRBV2
CASSVTSGGAFVVNEQFF	TGTGCCAGTAGTGTGACTAGCGGGGGGGCTTTTGTAGTCAATGAGCAGTTCTTC	TRBJ2-1	TRBD2	few	TRBV19
CASRRRIQANTGELFF	TGTGCCAGCAGGCGACGTATACAGGCTAACACCGGGGAGCTGTTTTTT	TRBJ2-2	.	many	TRBV6-1
CASSLDAASYEQYF	TGTGCCAGCAGCTTAGATGCGGCCTCCTACGAGCAGTACTTC	TRBJ2-7	.	few	TRBV7-9
CASSPGSYGYTF	TGTGCCAGCAGTCCCGGGAGCTATGGCTACACCTTC	TRBJ1-2	.	.	TRBV12-3/TRBV12-4
CASSTRDTTYEQYF	TGTGCCAGTAGTACGCGGGACACCACCTACGAGCAGTACTTC	TRBJ2-7	.	many	TRBV19
CASRRIRGGRVQETQYF	TGTGCCAGCAGACGGATCAGGGGTGGTCGCGTACAAGAGACCCAGTACTTC	TRBJ2-5	.	many	TRBV7-8
CAISLGQGDIQYF	TGTGCCATCAGCTTAGGACAGGGTGACATTCAGTACTTC	TRBJ2-4	TRBD1	.	TRBV7-9
CASSVGQGAKDTQYF	TGTGCCAGCAGCGTAGGACAGGGGGCAAAGGATACGCAGTATTTT	TRBJ2-3	TRBD1	few	TRBV9
CASSERRFSNQPQHF	TGTGCCAGCAGTGAACGGCGTTTTAGCAATCAGCCCCAGCATTTT	TRBJ1-5	.	.	TRBV6-1
CASSLGGETTDTQYF	TGCGCCAGCAGCTTGGGGGGCGAGACCACAGATACGCAGTATTTT	TRBJ2-3	.	.	TRBV5-1
CASSYLGQGAKNTEAFF	TGTGCCAGCAGTTACCTGGGACAGGGGGCGAAGAACACTGAAGCTTTCTTT	TRBJ1-1	TRBD1	few	TRBV6-5
CASSSWGKGSYEQYF	TGTGCCAGCAGTTCCTGGGGTAAGGGATCCTACGAGCAGTACTTC	TRBJ2-7	.	many	TRBV28
CASSQSLQRTNEQFF	TGCGCCAGCAGTCAATCGTTACAGCGGACCAACGAGCAGTTCTTC	TRBJ2-1	.	few	TRBV23-1
CAISDNLSSNQPQHF	TGTGCCATCAGTGATAACCTCAGTAGCAATCAGCCCCAGCATTTT	TRBJ1-5	.	many	TRBV10-3
CASRAGLGAYTEAFF	TGTGCCAGCAGGGCGGGTTTAGGGGCCTACACTGAAGCTTTCTTT	TRBJ1-1	.	.	TRBV2
CASSASGGQGNYGYTF	TGTGCCAGCAGTGCCTCGGGGGGGCAGGGTAACTATGGCTACACCTTC	TRBJ1-2	.	many	TRBV12-3/TRBV12-4
CASSLPFGQGNAEAFF	TGTGCCAGCAGTTTACCCTTCGGACAGGGGAATGCTGAAGCTTTCTTT	TRBJ1-1	TRBD1	many	TRBV28
CASSQSDRGEETQYF	TGCGCCAGCAGCCAGTCCGACAGGGGAGAAGAGACCCAGTACTTC	TRBJ2-5	TRBD1	few	TRBV4-1
CASTGGRTEAFF	TGTGCCAGCACCGGGGGCCGCACTGAAGCTTTCTTT	TRBJ1-1	.	many	TRBV6-6
CATRGGGSTDTQYF	TGTGCCACCCGGGGCGGGGGGTCCACAGATACGCAGTATTTT	TRBJ2-3	TRBD2	many	TRBV2
CASSLSYGRISGNTIYF	TGCGCCAGCAGCTTGTCATACGGACGGATCTCTGGAAACACCATATATTTT	TRBJ1-3	.	.	TRBV5-1
CSVPRNYNEQFF	TGCAGCGTTCCAAGAAACTACAATGAGCAGTTCTTC	TRBJ2-1	.	many	TRBV29-1
CASRAGGHLDTQYF	TGTGCCAGCAGGGCGGGGGGGCATTTAGATACGCAGTATTTT	TRBJ2-3	TRBD2	.	TRBV7-3
CSVAPGGVRETQYF	TGCAGCGTTGCTCCCGGCGGCGTTAGAGAGACCCAGTACTTC	TRBJ2-5	.	.	TRBV29-1
CSVGPQRAQYF	TGCAGCGTTGGGCCCCAGAGGGCCCAGTACTTC	TRBJ2-5	.	few	TRBV29-1
CASSPNGPPYNEQFF	TGTGCCAGCTCACCAAATGGGCCCCCCTACAATGAGCAGTTCTTC	TRBJ2-1	.	many	TRBV18
CASSFSSGANALTF	TGTGCCAGCAGTTTCAGCTCTGGGGCCAACGCCCTGACCTTC	TRBJ2-6	.	.	TRBV27
CSARQGQDFYGYTF	TGCAGTGCTAGACAAGGACAGGATTTCTATGGCTACACCTTC	TRBJ1-2	TRBD1	many	TRBV20-1
CASRSRGGHSYEQYF	TGTGCCAGCAGAAGTCGCGGGGGGCACTCCTACGAGCAGTACTTC	TRBJ2-7	TRBD2	.	TRBV13
CASSLRGNTGELFF	TGTGCCAGCAGTTTAAGAGGGAACACCGGGGAGCTGTTTTTT	TRBJ2-2	.	.	TRBV12-3/TRBV12-4